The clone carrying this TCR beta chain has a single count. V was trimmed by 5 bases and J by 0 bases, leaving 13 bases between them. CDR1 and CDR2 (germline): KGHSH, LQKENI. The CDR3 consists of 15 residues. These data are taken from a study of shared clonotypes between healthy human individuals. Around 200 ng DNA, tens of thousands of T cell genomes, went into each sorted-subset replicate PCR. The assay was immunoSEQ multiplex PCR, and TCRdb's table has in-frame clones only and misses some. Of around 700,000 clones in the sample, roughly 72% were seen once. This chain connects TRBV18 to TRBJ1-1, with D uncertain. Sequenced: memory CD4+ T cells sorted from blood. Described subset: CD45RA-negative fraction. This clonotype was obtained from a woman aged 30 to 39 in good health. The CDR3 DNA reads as TGTGCCAGCTCAAGGATTGGCAGCATGAACACTGAAGCTTTCTTT. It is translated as CASSRIGSMNTEAFF.